The present T cell receptor beta chain was sequenced within a study of molecular identifiers for immune sequencing clone quantification. For the study at large: Replicate RNA came from 20,000 or 100,000 naive CD8 cells and was split five ways, and four parts were sequenced.

Findings and limits, study-wide: Highly expanded clone sizes could end up underestimated if a barcode were shared by identical TCR molecules. Single-cell amounts of spiked Jurkat TCR RNA were reportedly detectable among approximately 970,000 naive cells.

TCRdb passed the PCR reads through MiXCR, listing each CDR3 protein once. The sample consists of about 630,000 distinct CDR3 sequences, 25% of them appearing once. The sample holds a few counts of this clonotype. What it recognizes is unknown. The V gene's germline CDR1 is DFQATT and CDR2 SNEGSKA (reference sequence). The CDR3 spans 15 residues. V was clipped by 2 bases and J by 5 bases; unmatched bases: 7. Input material: naive CD8+ T cells from blood, with Jurkat cell RNA spiked in. Subset in this sample: FACS-sorted CD8+CD4-CCR7+CD45RA+ naive T cells. The receptor was derived from a human donor in good health. Some libraries in this study had Jurkat cell RNA spiked in. The rearrangement joins TRBV20-1 to TRBJ2-2, with TRBD2 identical over 8 bases. The CDR3 loop is CSARPIAGPTGELFF. The CDR3 DNA is TGCAGTGCTAGACCCATAGCGGGGCCGACCGGGGAGCTGTTTTTT.